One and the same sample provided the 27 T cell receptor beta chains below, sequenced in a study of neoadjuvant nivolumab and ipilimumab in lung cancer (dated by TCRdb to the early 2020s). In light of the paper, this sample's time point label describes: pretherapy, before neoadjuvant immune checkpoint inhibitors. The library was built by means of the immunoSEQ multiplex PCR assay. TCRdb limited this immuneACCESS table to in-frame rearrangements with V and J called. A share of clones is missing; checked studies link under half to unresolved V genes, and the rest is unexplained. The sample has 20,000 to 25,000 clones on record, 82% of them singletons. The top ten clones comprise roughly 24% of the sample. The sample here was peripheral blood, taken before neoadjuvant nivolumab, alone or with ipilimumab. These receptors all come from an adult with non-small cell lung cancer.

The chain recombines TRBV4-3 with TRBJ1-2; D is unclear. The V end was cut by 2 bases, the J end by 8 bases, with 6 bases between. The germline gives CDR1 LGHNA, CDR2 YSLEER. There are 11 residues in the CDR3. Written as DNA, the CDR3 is TGCGCCAGCAGCCAATCAAACGGCTACACCTTC. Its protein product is CASSQSNGYTF.

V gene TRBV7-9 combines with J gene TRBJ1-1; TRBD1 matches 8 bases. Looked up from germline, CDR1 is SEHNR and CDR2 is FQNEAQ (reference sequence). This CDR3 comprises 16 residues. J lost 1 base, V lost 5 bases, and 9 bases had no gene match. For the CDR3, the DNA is TGTGCCAGCAGCGATACAGGGGGTGGGTGGAACACTGAAGCTTTCTTT. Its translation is CASSDTGGGWNTEAFF.

The CDR3 reads CASSRTGGPLISYNEQFF. In nucleotides, the CDR3 is TGTGCCAGCAGCCGCACAGGCGGTCCTTTGATTTCCTACAATGAGCAGTTCTTC. V is TRBV7-9 and J is TRBJ2-1, with D possibly TRBD1 on 5 matching bases. Trimming stripped 5 bases from V and 1 base from J, with 21 bases between. The CDR3 has 18 amino acids. CDR1 and CDR2 (germline): SEHNR, FQNEAQ (reference sequence).

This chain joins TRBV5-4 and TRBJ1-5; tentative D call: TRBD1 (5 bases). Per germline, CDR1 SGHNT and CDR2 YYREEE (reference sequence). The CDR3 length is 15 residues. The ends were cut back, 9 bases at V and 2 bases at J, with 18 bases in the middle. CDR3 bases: TGTGCCACCGACCCTCCAGGGAGGCGCAATCAGCCCCAGCATTTT. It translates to CATDPPGRRNQPQHF.

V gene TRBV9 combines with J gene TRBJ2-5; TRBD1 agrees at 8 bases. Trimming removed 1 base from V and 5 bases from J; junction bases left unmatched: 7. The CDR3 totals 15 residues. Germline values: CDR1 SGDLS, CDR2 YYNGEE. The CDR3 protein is CASSVSQGAGETQYF. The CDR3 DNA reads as TGTGCCAGCAGCGTATCGCAGGGGGCGGGGGAGACCCAGTACTTC.

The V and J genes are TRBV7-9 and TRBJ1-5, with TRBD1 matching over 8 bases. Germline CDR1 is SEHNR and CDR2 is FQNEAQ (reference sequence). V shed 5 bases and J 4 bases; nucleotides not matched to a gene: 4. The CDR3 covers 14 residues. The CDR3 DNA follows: TGTGCCAGCAGCAACGGACAGGGTAATCAGCCCCAGCATTTT. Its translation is CASSNGQGNQPQHF.

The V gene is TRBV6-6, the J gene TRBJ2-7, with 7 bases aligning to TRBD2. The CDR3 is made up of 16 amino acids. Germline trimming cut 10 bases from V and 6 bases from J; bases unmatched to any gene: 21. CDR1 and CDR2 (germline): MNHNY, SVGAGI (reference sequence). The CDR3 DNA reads TGTGCCACCCGGGACGGCGGTTCGGGAGCGGGACTCGAGCAGTACTTC. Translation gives CATRDGGSGAGLEQYF.

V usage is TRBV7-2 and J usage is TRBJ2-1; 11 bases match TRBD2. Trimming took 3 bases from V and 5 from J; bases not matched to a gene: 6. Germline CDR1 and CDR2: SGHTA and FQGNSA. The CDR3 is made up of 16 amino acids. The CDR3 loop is CASSFRLAGLNNEQFF. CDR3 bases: TGTGCCAGCAGCTTCCGACTAGCGGGACTCAACAATGAGCAGTTCTTC.

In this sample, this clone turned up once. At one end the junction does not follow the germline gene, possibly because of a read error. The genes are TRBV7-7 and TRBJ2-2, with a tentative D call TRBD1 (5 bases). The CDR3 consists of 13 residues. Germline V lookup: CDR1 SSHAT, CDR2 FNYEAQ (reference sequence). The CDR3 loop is CASSDSRAGELFF. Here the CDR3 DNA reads TGTGCTAGCAGCGACTCCAGGGCCGGGGAGCTGTTTTTT.

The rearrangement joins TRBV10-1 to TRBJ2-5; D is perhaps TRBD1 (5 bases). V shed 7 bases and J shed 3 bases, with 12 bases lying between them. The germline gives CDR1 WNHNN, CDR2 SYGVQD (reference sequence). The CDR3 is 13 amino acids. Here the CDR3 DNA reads TGCGCCAGCATAGGGGCTTCTGAAGAGACCCAGTACTTC. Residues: CASIGASEETQYF.

The DNA of the CDR3 is TGTGCCTGGAGTCGCCGGGGCGGGAGGGACAATGAGCAGTTCTTC. Protein sequence: CAWSRRGGRDNEQFF. The gene calls are TRBV30 and TRBJ2-1, with 9 bases lining up with TRBD2. This CDR3 has 15 amino acids. The ends lost 2 bases at V and 5 bases at J; junction bases unmatched: 7. Germline CDR1 reads GTSNPN; CDR2 reads SVGIG (reference sequence).

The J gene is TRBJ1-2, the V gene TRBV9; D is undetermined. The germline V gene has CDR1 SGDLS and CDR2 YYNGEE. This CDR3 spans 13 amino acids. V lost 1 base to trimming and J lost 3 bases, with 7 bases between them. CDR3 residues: CASSVREHYGYTF. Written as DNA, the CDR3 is TGTGCCAGCAGCGTAAGGGAGCACTATGGCTACACCTTC. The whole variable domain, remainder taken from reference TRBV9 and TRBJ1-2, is DSGVTQTPKHLITATGQRVTLRCSPRSGDLSVYWYQQSLDQGLQFLIQYYNGEERAKGNILERFSAQQFPDLHSELNLSSLELGDSALYFCASSVREHYGYTFGSGTRLTVV.

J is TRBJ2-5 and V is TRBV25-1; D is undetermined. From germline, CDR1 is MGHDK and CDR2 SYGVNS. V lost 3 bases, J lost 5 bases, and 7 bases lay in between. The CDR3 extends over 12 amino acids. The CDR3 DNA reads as TGTGCCAGCAGTGAGCTTGGGGAGACCCAGTACTTC. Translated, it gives CASSELGETQYF.

The CDR3 nucleotides read TGCGCCAGCAGCTTAGGGACCGGACGGCCTAATGGCTACACCTTC. It codes for CASSLGTGRPNGYTF. The rearrangement links TRBV5-1 to TRBJ1-2; D possibly corresponds to TRBD1 (5 bases). Between the trimmed V and J ends, which lost 2 bases and 6 bases, there was a span of 17 bases. The CDR3 loop spans 15 amino acids. Germline V gene lookup returns CDR1 SGHRS and CDR2 YFSETQ.

In DNA, the CDR3 is TGTGCCAGCAGCTTAGGGACGGGAAGCTACAATGAGCAGTTCTTC. It codes for CASSLGTGSYNEQFF. V and J are TRBV7-2 and TRBJ2-1, with D possibly TRBD2 on 5 matching bases. The ends were cut back, 1 base at V and 3 bases at J, with 10 bases in the middle. CDR1 and CDR2 (germline): SGHTA, FQGNSA. The CDR3 has 15 amino acids. The whole variable domain, remainder taken from reference TRBV7-2 and TRBJ2-1, is GAGVSQSPSNKVTEKGKDVELRCDPISGHTALYWYRQSLGQGLEFLIYFQGNSAPDKSGLPSDRFSAERTGGSVSTLTIQRTQQEDSAVYLCASSLGTGSYNEQFFGPGTRLTVL.

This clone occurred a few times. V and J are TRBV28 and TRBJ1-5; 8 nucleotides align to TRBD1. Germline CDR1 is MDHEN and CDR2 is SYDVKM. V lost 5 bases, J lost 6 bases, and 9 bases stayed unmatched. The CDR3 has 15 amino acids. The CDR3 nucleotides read TGTGCCAGCAGTCCCCGGACAGGGTATCGTCAGCCCCAGCATTTT. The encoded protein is CASSPRTGYRQPQHF.

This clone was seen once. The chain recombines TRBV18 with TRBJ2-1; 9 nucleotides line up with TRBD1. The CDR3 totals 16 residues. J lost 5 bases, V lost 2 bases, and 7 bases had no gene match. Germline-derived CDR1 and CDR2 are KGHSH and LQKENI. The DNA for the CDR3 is TGTGCCAGCTCACCAGTGGGACAGGGACGGGACAATGAGCAGTTCTTC. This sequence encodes CASSPVGQGRDNEQFF. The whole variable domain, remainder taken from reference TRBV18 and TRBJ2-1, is NAGVMQNPRHLVRRRGQEARLRCSPMKGHSHVYWYRQLPEEGLKFMVYLQKENIIDESGMPKERFSAEFPKEGPSILRIQQVVRGDSAAYFCASSPVGQGRDNEQFFGPGTRLTVL.

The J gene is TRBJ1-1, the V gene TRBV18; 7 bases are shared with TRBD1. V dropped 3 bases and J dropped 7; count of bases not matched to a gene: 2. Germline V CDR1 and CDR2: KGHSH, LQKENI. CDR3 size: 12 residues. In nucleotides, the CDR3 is TGTGCCAGCTCACCGACAGGGCTTGAAGCTTTCTTT. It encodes CASSPTGLEAFF.

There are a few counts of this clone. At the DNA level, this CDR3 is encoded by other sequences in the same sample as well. The CDR3 protein is CASSDSSTGELFF. Here the CDR3 DNA reads TGTGCCAGCAGTGACTCCAGTACCGGGGAGCTGTTTTTT. The chain recombines TRBV6-4 with TRBJ2-2; D unresolved. V lost 0 bases, J lost 5 bases, and 4 bases lay in between. There are 13 residues in the CDR3. Germline CDR1 MRHNA, CDR2 SNTAGT.

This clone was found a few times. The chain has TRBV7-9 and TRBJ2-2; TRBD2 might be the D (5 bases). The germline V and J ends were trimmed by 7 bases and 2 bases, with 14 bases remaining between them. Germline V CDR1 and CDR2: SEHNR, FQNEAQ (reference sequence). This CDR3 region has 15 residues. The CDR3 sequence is CASTQGAVNTGELFF. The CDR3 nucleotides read TGTGCCAGCACCCAAGGAGCGGTTAACACCGGGGAGCTGTTTTTT.

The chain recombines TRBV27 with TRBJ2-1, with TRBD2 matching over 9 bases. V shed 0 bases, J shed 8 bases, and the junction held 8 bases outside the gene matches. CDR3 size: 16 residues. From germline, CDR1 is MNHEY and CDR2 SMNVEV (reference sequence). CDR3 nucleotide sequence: TGTGCCAGCAGTTTATCCCCCAGCGGGAGGCTGGATGAGCAGTTCTTC. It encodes CASSLSPSGRLDEQFF.

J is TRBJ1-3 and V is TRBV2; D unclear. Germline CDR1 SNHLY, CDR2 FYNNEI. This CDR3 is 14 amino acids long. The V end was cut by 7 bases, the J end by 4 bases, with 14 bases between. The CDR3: CASTNRVDGNTIYF. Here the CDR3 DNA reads TGTGCCAGCACCAATAGGGTAGACGGAAACACCATATATTTT.

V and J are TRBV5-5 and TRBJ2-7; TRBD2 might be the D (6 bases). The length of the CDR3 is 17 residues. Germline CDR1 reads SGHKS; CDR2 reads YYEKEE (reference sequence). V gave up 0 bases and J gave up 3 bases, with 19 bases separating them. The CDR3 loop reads CASSLAFGGEWGYEQYF. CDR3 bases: TGTGCCAGCAGCTTGGCTTTTGGAGGGGAATGGGGCTACGAGCAGTACTTC.

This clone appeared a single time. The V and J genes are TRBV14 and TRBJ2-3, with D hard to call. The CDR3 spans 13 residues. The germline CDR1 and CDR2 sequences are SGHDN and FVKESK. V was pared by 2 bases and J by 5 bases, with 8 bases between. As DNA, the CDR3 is TGTGCCAGCAGCCAACTACGGGTAGATACGCAGTATTTT. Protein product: CASSQLRVDTQYF.

The CDR3 reads CSVTRDRNTGELFF. In DNA, the CDR3 is TGCAGCGTCACCCGGGACAGAAACACCGGGGAGCTGTTTTTT. V gene TRBV29-1 combines with J gene TRBJ2-2, with TRBD1 identical over 7 bases. Germline V CDR1 and CDR2: SQVTM, ANQGSEA. Trimming removed 6 bases from V and 2 bases from J; junction bases left unmatched: 6. The CDR3 covers 14 residues.

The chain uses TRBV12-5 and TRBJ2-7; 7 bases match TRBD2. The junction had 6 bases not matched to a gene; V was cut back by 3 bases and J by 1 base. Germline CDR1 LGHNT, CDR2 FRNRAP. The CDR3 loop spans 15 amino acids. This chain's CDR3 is CASGLWLADSYEQYF. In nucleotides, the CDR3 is TGTGCTAGTGGTTTATGGCTAGCGGATTCCTACGAGCAGTACTTC.

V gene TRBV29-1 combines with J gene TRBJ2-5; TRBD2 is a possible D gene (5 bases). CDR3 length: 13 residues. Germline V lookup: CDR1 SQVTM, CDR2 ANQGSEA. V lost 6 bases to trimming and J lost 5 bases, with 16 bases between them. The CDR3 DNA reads TGCAGCGTGATGGACTCACCTCGGGAGACCCAGTACTTC. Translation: CSVMDSPRETQYF. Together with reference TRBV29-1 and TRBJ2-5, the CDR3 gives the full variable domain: SAVISQKPSRDICQRGTSLTIQCQVDSQVTMMFWYRQQPGQSLTLIATANQGSEATYESGFVIDKFPISRPNLTFSTLTVSNMSPEDSSIYLCSVMDSPRETQYFGPGTRLLVL.